These 25 T cell receptor beta chains were all obtained from the same sample, sequenced in a study of T-cell memory formation after mild COVID-19. TCRdb re-called the 5' RACE reads with MiXCR, one entry per CDR3 protein. The profile covers around 390,000 distinct CDR3 sequences, with approximately 15% appearing a single time and under 25% taken by the ten largest. The sample consisted of PBMCs or a T cell subset sorted from them (not recorded which). Every receptor here comes from a man younger than 35 who had mild COVID-19 (a few samples of this study predate the infection). Cell type and time point are not known.

This clonotype was counted only a few times. V is TRBV4-1 and J is TRBJ2-3, with D possibly matching TRBD2 (5 bases). The V end lost 0 bases, the J end lost 6 bases, and 10 bases lay between the germline ends. The CDR3 is 14 residues long. Germline values: CDR1 MGHRA, CDR2 YSYEKL. The CDR3 DNA sequence: TGCGCCAGCAGCCAAGAACTGCCGGGGGATACGCAGTATTTT. Translating gives CASSQELPGDTQYF.

V is TRBV6-5 and J is TRBJ2-2; the D call may be TRBD1 or TRBD2 (5 bases each). Trimming removed 6 bases from V and 10 bases from J, with 9 bases in between. The germline CDR1 and CDR2 sequences are MNHEY and SVGAGI. This CDR3 has 11 amino acids. DNA for the CDR3: TGTGCCAGCAGCCCGGGGCCGGAGCTGTTTTTT. Translating it yields CASSPGPELFF.

The chain links TRBV14 to TRBJ2-3; D uncertain. CDR1 and CDR2 from the germline V gene are SGHDN and FVKESK. The CDR3 is 14 amino acids. Between the trimmed V and J ends, which lost 0 bases and 4 bases, there was a span of 8 bases. CDR3 sequence: CASSQDLGSDTQYF. The CDR3 DNA sequence: TGTGCCAGCAGCCAAGATTTAGGTTCAGATACGCAGTATTTT.

This chain connects TRBV6-5 to TRBJ2-5; TRBD2 aligns across 12 bases. Germline CDR1 MNHEY, CDR2 SVGAGI. The ends lost 6 bases at V and 5 bases at J; junction bases unmatched: 10. The CDR3 loop spans 16 amino acids. CDR3 in amino acids: CASRYRLAGARETQYF. For the CDR3, the DNA is TGTGCCAGCAGATACCGACTAGCGGGGGCCCGGGAGACCCAGTACTTC.

This clonotype was counted ten times or more. The chain joins TRBV5-1 to TRBJ2-1; D is possibly TRBD2 (6 bases). Trimming stripped 3 bases from V and 6 bases from J, with 16 bases between. The CDR3 totals 15 residues. Germline V gives CDR1 SGHRS, CDR2 YFSETQ. This CDR3 reads CASSSISGSSNEQFF. The CDR3 coding sequence is TGCGCCAGCAGCTCTATCAGCGGGTCCAGCAATGAGCAGTTCTTC. Variable domain in full (rest from reference TRBV5-1 and TRBJ2-1): KAGVTQTPRYLIKTRGQQVTLSCSPISGHRSVSWYQQTPGQGLQFLFEYFSETQRNKGNFPGRFSGRQFSNSRSEMNVSTLELGDSALYLCASSSISGSSNEQFFGPGTRLTVL.

V is TRBV10-3 and J is TRBJ1-5; maybe TRBD1 (5 bases). Germline-derived CDR1 and CDR2 are ENHRY and SYGVKD. V was trimmed by 8 bases and J by 0 bases, leaving 14 bases between them. The CDR3 is 15 residues long. The CDR3 protein is CAIGTGSNSNQPQHF. In DNA, the CDR3 is TGTGCCATCGGGACCGGGTCAAATAGCAATCAGCCCCAGCATTTT.

This clonotype was seen many times. V usage is TRBV20-1 and J usage is TRBJ2-1; 8 bases map to TRBD2. Germline V CDR1 and CDR2: DFQATT, SNEGSKA (reference sequence). V gave up 0 bases and J gave up 5 bases; unmatched junction bases: 9. This CDR3 comprises 16 residues. CDR3 in amino acids: CSARDPRAGAHNEQFF. CDR3 nucleotides: TGCAGTGCTAGAGATCCCAGAGCGGGGGCCCACAATGAGCAGTTCTTC.

This clonotype was detected a few times. The chain employs TRBV12-3 or TRBV12-4 and TRBJ1-2; D uncertain. The V end was cut by 1 base, the J end by 5 bases, with 11 bases between. The CDR3 totals 14 residues. The CDR3: CASSLVSQPYGYTF. The CDR3 DNA follows: TGTGCCAGCAGTTTAGTTTCTCAGCCTTATGGCTACACCTTC.

V gene TRBV5-1 combines with J gene TRBJ1-5; D perhaps matches TRBD1 (6 bases). The germline V gene encodes CDR1 SGHRS and CDR2 YFSETQ. The germline V and J ends were trimmed by 5 bases and 2 bases, with 11 bases remaining between them. The CDR3 consists of 14 residues. Here the CDR3 DNA reads TGCGCCAGCAGGGCAGGGGATGGCAATCAGCCCCAGCATTTT. It encodes CASRAGDGNQPQHF.

This sequence joins TRBV6-6 and TRBJ2-7; the D gene is possibly TRBD1 (5 bases). The V gene's germline CDR1 is MNHNY and CDR2 SVGAGI (reference sequence). V dropped 6 bases and J dropped 5 bases, with 11 bases sitting between them. The CDR3 has 12 residues. The chain's CDR3 is CASRGGRDEQYV. The CDR3 DNA reads TGTGCCAGCAGAGGTGGCAGGGACGAGCAGTACGTC.

This clonotype came up many times. The chain has TRBV5-5 and TRBJ2-7; the D gene is possibly TRBD2 (6 bases). V lost 3 bases, J lost 2 bases, and 12 bases lay in between. The CDR3 totals 14 residues. Germline CDR1 is SGHKS and CDR2 is YYEKEE (reference sequence). CDR3 region: CASSWGTSAYEQYF. CDR3 nucleotide sequence: TGTGCCAGCAGCTGGGGGACTTCGGCCTACGAGCAGTACTTC.

The chain has TRBV11-2 and TRBJ2-3, with a weak D call TRBD2 (6 bases). The CDR3 spans 15 residues. Trimming removed 5 bases at V and 0 bases at J, with 12 bases between. Germline lookup yields CDR1 SGHAT and CDR2 FQNNGV. As DNA, the CDR3 is TGTGCCAGCAGCCGCGGGGCCGTTAGCACAGATACGCAGTATTTT. This sequence encodes CASSRGAVSTDTQYF. Filled out from reference TRBV11-2 and TRBJ2-3, the complete variable domain reads EAGVAQSPRYKIIEKRQSVAFWCNPISGHATLYWYQQILGQGPKLLIQFQNNGVVDDSQLPKDRFSAERLKGVDSTLKIQPAKLEDSAVYLCASSRGAVSTDTQYFGPGTRLTVL.

CDR3 region: CASSGVGSIGMTQYF. CDR3 nucleotide sequence: TGTGCCAGCAGTGGCGTAGGGAGCATAGGGATGACGCAGTATTTT. The chain joins TRBV12-3 or TRBV12-4 to TRBJ2-3, with a tentative D call TRBD2 (5 bases). V lost 5 bases and J lost 9, with 21 bases in between. The CDR3 is 15 residues long.

This clonotype has at least ten counts. The chain employs TRBV19 and TRBJ2-1, with 9 bases lining up with TRBD2. Unmatched junction bases numbered 1, after V lost 4 bases and J lost 0 bases. The CDR3 loop spans 15 amino acids. Germline V gene lookup returns CDR1 LNHDA and CDR2 SQIVND (reference sequence). The CDR3 loop is CASSKTSGSYNEQFF. CDR3 coding DNA: TGTGCCAGTAGTAAGACTAGCGGCTCCTACAATGAGCAGTTCTTC.

This rearrangement joins TRBV7-3 to TRBJ1-1; D unclear. In germline, CDR1 is SGHTA, CDR2 FQGTGA. V lost 3 bases to trimming and J lost 0 bases, with 5 bases between them. The CDR3 is 13 residues long. Here the CDR3 DNA reads TGTGCCAGCAGCTTTTTACTGAACACTGAAGCTTTCTTT. Translation: CASSFLLNTEAFF.

This chain joins TRBV7-2 and TRBJ1-1; D uncertain. The V and J ends lost 5 bases and 10 bases respectively, with 11 bases between them. This CDR3 spans 11 amino acids. CDR1 and CDR2 (germline): SGHTA, FQGNSA. CDR3 sequence reads: CASSQGDGAFF. Written as DNA, the CDR3 is TGTGCCAGCAGCCAAGGTGATGGAGCTTTCTTT.

This clonotype was counted between two and nine times. This chain links TRBV27 with TRBJ1-4; the match to TRBD1 covers 7 bases. Germline V gene sequence: CDR1 MNHEY, CDR2 SMNVEV (reference sequence). The CDR3 runs to 14 residues. Trimming cost V 4 bases and J 8 bases; bases outside gene matches: 7. The CDR3 DNA reads as TGTGCCAGCAGTTACACAGGGGTTCGGGAAAAACTGTTTTTT. Residues: CASSYTGVREKLFF.

This clonotype was counted between two and nine times. J is TRBJ2-3 and V is TRBV7-9, with D maybe TRBD2 (6 bases). Trimming shortened V by 5 bases and J by 9 bases, and 18 bases separated the two germline ends. CDR1 is SEHNR, CDR2 FQNEAQ, per germline (reference sequence). The CDR3 runs 14 residues. CDR3 amino acids: CASSHDVTRGTQYF. The CDR3 DNA sequence: TGTGCCAGCAGCCACGATGTCACCCGGGGGACGCAGTATTTT.

V is TRBV5-1 and J is TRBJ2-1; D possibly matches TRBD1 or TRBD2 (6 bases each). Trimming cost V 0 bases and J 3 bases, with 16 bases left between them. The germline gives CDR1 SGHRS, CDR2 YFSETQ. The CDR3 totals 17 residues. In nucleotides, the CDR3 is TGCGCCAGCAGCTTGGCCCCCCGTGGGGGGCTCTACAATGAGCAGTTCTTC. Its protein product is CASSLAPRGGLYNEQFF.

This clonotype was counted between two and nine times. The chain carries TRBV11-2 and TRBJ2-3; D gene uncertain. V lost 8 bases to trimming and J lost 6 bases, with 12 bases between them. The CDR3 spans 12 residues. In germline, CDR1 is SGHAT, CDR2 FQNNGV. The CDR3 sequence: CASAPLSDTQYF. CDR3 DNA: TGTGCCAGCGCCCCTCTGTCTGATACGCAGTATTTT.

J is TRBJ1-2 and V is TRBV5-1; D is ambiguous. The CDR3 totals 12 residues. Germline V gene sequence: CDR1 SGHRS, CDR2 YFSETQ. V gave up 0 bases and J gave up 8 bases, with 8 bases separating them. The CDR3 reads CASSLVGEGYTF. CDR3 bases: TGCGCCAGCAGCTTGGTTGGGGAAGGCTACACCTTC.

The chain couples TRBV9 to TRBJ1-2, with unresolved D. Trimming took off 1 base at V and 4 bases at J, with 8 bases between the two ends. The germline CDR1 and CDR2 sequences are SGDLS and YYNGEE. The CDR3 sequence is 13 residues long. The CDR3 bases are TGTGCCAGCAGCGTAACCCCAAGCTATGGCTACACCTTC. As protein: CASSVTPSYGYTF. Supplemented by reference TRBV9 and TRBJ1-2, the full variable domain reads DSGVTQTPKHLITATGQRVTLRCSPRSGDLSVYWYQQSLDQGLQFLIQYYNGEERAKGNILERFSAQQFPDLHSELNLSSLELGDSALYFCASSVTPSYGYTFGSGTRLTVV.

This clonotype was detected ten times or more. The V gene is TRBV5-1, the J gene TRBJ1-6; D is unclear. V was shortened by 0 bases and J by 7 bases, with 8 bases between the two germline ends. This CDR3 spans 14 amino acids. In germline, CDR1 is SGHRS, CDR2 YFSETQ. CDR3 loop: CASSLEGWNSPLHF. CDR3 nucleotide sequence: TGCGCCAGCAGCTTGGAAGGGTGGAATTCACCCCTCCACTTT.

The CDR3 DNA follows: TGCAGTGCTAGAGGGGTCAGCGGGGCCTACGAGCAGTACTTC. It encodes CSARGVSGAYEQYF. This chain uses TRBV20-1 with TRBJ2-7; TRBD2 matches 7 bases. The V gene's germline CDR1 is DFQATT and CDR2 SNEGSKA (reference sequence). V shed 1 base, J shed 2 bases, and the junction held 5 bases outside the gene matches. CDR3 length equals 14 residues.

This clonotype was detected only a few times. This sequence joins TRBV20-1 and TRBJ2-3; maybe TRBD1 (5 bases). Germline CDR1 and CDR2: DFQATT and SNEGSKA (reference sequence). The CDR3 sequence is 12 residues long. V was trimmed by 6 bases and J by 4 bases, leaving 11 bases between them. CDR3 DNA: TGCAGTGCGACAGCCCGGGCAGATACGCAGTATTTT. Encoded protein: CSATARADTQYF.